The present TCR beta chain was sequenced within a study of T cell repertoires in ileal Crohn's disease. Data came from immunoSEQ multiplex PCR; TCRdb stores just in-frame clones and leaves some out. This sample carries around 8,000 clones, roughly 80% of them seen once, and the ten largest clones take roughly 8.4%. Overall study results and limits: High-frequency clones were more common in sorted CD8 than CD4 cells.

The CDR3 covers 13 residues. Per germline, CDR1 GTSNPN and CDR2 SVGIG (reference sequence). Trimming removed 1 base from V and 5 bases from J, with 8 bases in between. This clone was recorded a few times. The target antigen is unknown. Adults with ileal or ileocolonic Crohn's disease and an indication for resection were eligible. This chain uses TRBV30 with TRBJ2-2; D unresolved. Source material: ileal tissue. The TCR was taken from an adult with Crohn's disease. DNA for the CDR3: TGTGCCTGGAGTGGCACTCTAACCGGGGAGCTGTTTTTT. Translated: CAWSGTLTGELFF.